A single T cell receptor beta chain is shown here with its context. Its specificity is not known. An end of the junction differs from the germline gene, which may be a read error. MiXCR, run by TCRdb on the 5' RACE reads, gives a single entry per CDR3 protein. The table records about 400,000 distinct CDR3 sequences, roughly 10% of them present only once. The CDR3 contains 14 residues. Germline CDR1 is MNHEY and CDR2 is SVGEGT. This sample was taken from a study of T cells after yellow fever vaccination. Study observations and caveats: In FACS-sorted repertoires, abundant clonotypes from the bulk population could appear as contaminants.

This TCR came from a young man who received the YFV17D yellow fever vaccine. The material sequenced was PBMCs, taken on the day of the first yellow fever vaccination. The V and J genes are TRBV6-2 or TRBV6-3 and TRBJ1-1; D gene ambiguous. CDR3: CVSSYGHLNTEAFF. The CDR3 DNA reads as TGTGTCAGCAGTTATGGGCATTTGAACACTGAAGCTTTCTTT.